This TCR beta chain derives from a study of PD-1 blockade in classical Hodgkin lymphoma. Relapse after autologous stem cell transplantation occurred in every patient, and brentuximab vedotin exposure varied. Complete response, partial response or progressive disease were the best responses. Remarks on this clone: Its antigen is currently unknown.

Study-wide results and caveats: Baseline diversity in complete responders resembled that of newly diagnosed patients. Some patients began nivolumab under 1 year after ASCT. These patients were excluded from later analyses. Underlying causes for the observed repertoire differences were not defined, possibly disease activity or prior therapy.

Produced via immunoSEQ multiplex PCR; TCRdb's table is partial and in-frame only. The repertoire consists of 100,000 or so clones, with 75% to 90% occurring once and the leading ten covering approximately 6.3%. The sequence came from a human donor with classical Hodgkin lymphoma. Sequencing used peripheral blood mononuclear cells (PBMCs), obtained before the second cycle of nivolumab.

The CDR3 here is CASSLGGGRPVKYNEQFF. The DNA for the CDR3 is TGTGCCAGCAGCTTAGGGGGAGGCAGGCCGGTAAAATACAATGAGCAGTTCTTC. The rearrangement links TRBV7-9 to TRBJ2-1, with D perhaps TRBD2 (6 bases). CDR1 and CDR2 (germline): SEHNR, FQNEAQ (reference sequence). Deletions cut 1 base from V and 4 bases from J, with 20 bases between. The CDR3 extends over 18 amino acids.